A single sample is the source of the 18 T cell receptor beta chains below, sequenced in a study of cytomegalovirus exposure and HLA in healthy donors (dated by TCRdb to about 2017). Receptors were amplified or captured by the immunoSEQ multiplex PCR assay. A mixture of 60 forward primers for TCR Vbeta segments and 13 reverse primers for TCR Jbeta segments was used in the multiplex PCR. TCRdb's version of the immuneACCESS table is confined to in-frame rearrangements and falls short of the full clone set. An unresolved V gene accounts for under half of the shortfall where checked; the remainder is of unknown origin. Present in this sample are more than 150,000 clones, about 90% of which were seen just once. The ten largest account for roughly 0.2% of the sample. The sample was PBMCs. The receptors shown here come from a girl less than two years old in good health and CMV-seronegative.

The chain employs TRBV27 and TRBJ1-4; D remains unclear. V was cut by 2 bases and J by 1 base, with 5 bases left in between. This CDR3 is built from 14 residues. Per germline, CDR1 MNHEY and CDR2 SMNVEV (reference sequence). The CDR3 sequence is CASSLIGTNEKLFF. The DNA for the CDR3 is TGTGCCAGCAGTTTAATCGGAACTAATGAAAAACTGTTTTTT.

This sequence joins TRBV2 and TRBJ2-3, with TRBD2 matching 7 bases. There are 16 residues in the CDR3. Germline V CDR1 and CDR2: SNHLY, FYNNEI. Trimming took 7 bases from V and 3 from J; bases not matched to a gene: 13. CDR3 in amino acids: CASIPPSGRRTDTQYF. For the CDR3, the DNA is TGTGCCAGCATCCCGCCTAGCGGACGGAGGACAGATACGCAGTATTTT.

The V gene is TRBV27, the J gene TRBJ2-4; 8 bases align to TRBD1. Germline CDR1 and CDR2: MNHEY and SMNVEV (reference sequence). The CDR3 runs to 16 residues. V was clipped by 5 bases and J by 2 bases; unmatched bases: 8. The CDR3 sequence: CASSPRGRITKNIQYF. CDR3 nucleotide sequence: TGTGCCAGCAGTCCCAGGGGGCGAATAACCAAAAACATTCAGTACTTC.

The V call is TRBV5-1, the J call TRBJ2-5; TRBD1 might be the D (6 bases). This CDR3 comprises 13 residues. V dropped 7 bases and J dropped 6 bases, with 16 bases sitting between them. Germline V gene data show CDR1 as SGHRS and CDR2 as YFSETQ. The CDR3: CASGQGSVKTQYF. For the CDR3, the DNA is TGCGCCAGCGGGCAGGGGAGTGTGAAGACCCAGTACTTC. The entire variable domain, with the rest obtained from reference TRBV5-1 and TRBJ2-5, is as follows: KAGVTQTPRYLIKTRGQQVTLSCSPISGHRSVSWYQQTPGQGLQFLFEYFSETQRNKGNFPGRFSGRQFSNSRSEMNVSTLELGDSALYLCASGQGSVKTQYFGPGTRLLVL.

V and J are TRBV4-2 and TRBJ2-4, with TRBD2 matching 11 bases. Germline loops: CDR1 LGHNA, CDR2 YNFKEQ. The junction had 13 bases not matched to a gene; V was cut back by 0 bases and J by 0 bases. This CDR3 is built from 21 residues. The CDR3 is CASSQDGVAGGWTLAKNIQYF. The CDR3 DNA reads as TGTGCCAGCAGCCAAGATGGAGTAGCGGGGGGGTGGACGTTAGCCAAAAACATTCAGTACTTC.

This chain joins TRBV7-9 and TRBJ1-2; no clear D gene. CDR1 is SEHNR and CDR2 is FQNEAQ in the germline V gene (reference sequence). The CDR3 length is 14 residues. The V gene lost 1 base and the J gene lost 5 bases, with 11 bases spanning the gap. CDR3 loop: CASSLDAGRYGYTF. DNA for the CDR3: TGTGCCAGCAGCTTAGATGCTGGGAGGTATGGCTACACCTTC.

In DNA form, the CDR3 reads TGTGCCAGCAGTGACGACAGTGGAGGGAAAAACATTCAGTACTTC. As protein: CASSDDSGGKNIQYF. V is TRBV25-1 and J is TRBJ2-4, with D maybe TRBD2 (6 bases). The CDR3 is made up of 15 amino acids. V lost 3 bases and J 4 bases, leaving 13 bases between the germline ends. Germline CDR1 and CDR2: MGHDK and SYGVNS.

This clone was counted between two and nine times. This chain connects TRBV6-1 to TRBJ2-7, with TRBD1 matching 7 bases. Germline V gives CDR1 MNHNS, CDR2 SASEGT. This CDR3 spans 14 amino acids. The V segment lost 5 bases and the J segment 3 bases; nucleotides outside the gene matches: 7. The CDR3, as DNA: TGTGCCAGCAGTAGACAGGGATCACTCTACGAGCAGTACTTC. Translated: CASSRQGSLYEQYF.

The chain couples TRBV15 to TRBJ1-4; D unresolved. The CDR3 is 15 amino acids. The germline V gene encodes CDR1 LNHNV and CDR2 YYDKDF (reference sequence). The germline V and J ends were trimmed by 0 bases and 5 bases, with 10 bases remaining between them. As DNA, the CDR3 is TGTGCCACCAGCAGAGATCCTTTCAGAAATGAAAAACTGTTTTTT. It is translated as CATSRDPFRNEKLFF.

This chain uses TRBV19 with TRBJ1-3, with 7 bases matching TRBD1. The V and J ends lost 4 bases and 0 bases, in that order; junction bases with no gene match: 3. Germline V gene lookup returns CDR1 LNHDA and CDR2 SQIVND (reference sequence). The CDR3 is made up of 15 amino acids. This CDR3 is CASSRGQNSGNTIYF. In nucleotides, the CDR3 is TGTGCCAGTAGTAGGGGACAGAACTCTGGAAACACCATATATTTT.

J is TRBJ2-1 and V is TRBV4-2; a possible D gene is TRBD2 (6 bases). Germline V gene data show CDR1 as LGHNA and CDR2 as YNFKEQ. This CDR3 is 17 amino acids long. Deletions cut 6 bases from V and 8 bases from J, with 26 bases between. The CDR3 reads CASSGGGGSDPGYEQFF. In DNA form, the CDR3 reads TGTGCCAGCAGTGGAGGTGGAGGGTCGGATCCGGGTTATGAGCAGTTCTTC.

This chain connects TRBV7-2 to TRBJ2-1, with TRBD2 matching 7 bases. Germline CDR1 reads SGHTA; CDR2 reads FQGNSA. This CDR3 is 15 amino acids long. V dropped 3 bases and J dropped 5; count of bases not matched to a gene: 7. CDR3 sequence: CASSLAVLANNEQFF. The CDR3 DNA is TGTGCCAGCAGCTTGGCTGTACTAGCGAACAATGAGCAGTTCTTC.

This chain uses TRBV7-6 with TRBJ1-6, with D perhaps TRBD1 (5 bases). The germline V and J ends were trimmed by 2 bases and 7 bases, with 15 bases remaining between them. This CDR3 has 16 residues. Germline loops: CDR1 SGHVS, CDR2 FNYEAQ. The CDR3 bases are TGTGCCAGCAGCTTATCCCCCGACAGCGCGAATTCACCCCTCCACTTT. This translates into CASSLSPDSANSPLHF.

The chain couples TRBV4-1 to TRBJ2-3, with 12 bases lining up with TRBD2. The germline gives CDR1 MGHRA, CDR2 YSYEKL. This CDR3 spans 16 amino acids. Trimming cost V 1 base and J 6 bases; bases outside gene matches: 5. The CDR3 region is CASSQVGLAGGDTQYF. DNA for the CDR3: TGCGCCAGCAGCCAAGTTGGTCTAGCGGGAGGGGATACGCAGTATTTT.

CDR3 nucleotides: TGTGCCAGCAGCTTCGCAGCGGGGAAGTTTGTGTATTTT. It specifies CASSFAAGKFVYF. This chain links TRBV13 with TRBJ2-3; 7 bases line up with TRBD2. This CDR3 is 13 amino acids long. Germline trimming cut 3 bases from V and 14 bases from J; bases unmatched to any gene: 11. Per the germline V gene, CDR1 is PRHDT and CDR2 is FYEKMQ (reference sequence).

V gene TRBV4-1 combines with J gene TRBJ2-7; TRBD1 might be the D (6 bases). The CDR3 covers 17 residues. V was trimmed by 3 bases and J by 9 bases, leaving 27 bases between them. Germline lookup yields CDR1 MGHRA and CDR2 YSYEKL. Here the CDR3 reads CASSQERRGRGLYGQYF. The CDR3 DNA reads TGCGCCAGCAGCCAGGAAAGAAGGGGCAGGGGATTATATGGGCAGTACTTC.

This sequence joins TRBV6-6 and TRBJ1-5; 8 nucleotides match TRBD1. The CDR3 spans 15 residues. Germline values: CDR1 MNHNY, CDR2 SVGAGI (reference sequence). Germline trimming cut 5 bases from V and 4 bases from J; bases unmatched to any gene: 7. This chain's CDR3 is CASSKLTGANQPQHF. CDR3 DNA: TGTGCCAGCAGTAAACTGACAGGGGCTAATCAGCCCCAGCATTTT.

V usage is TRBV10-3 and J usage is TRBJ1-6; D is unclear. CDR3 length: 15 amino acids. Deletions cut 6 bases from V and 5 bases from J, with 14 bases between. The germline V gene has CDR1 ENHRY and CDR2 SYGVKD. CDR3 DNA sequence: TGTGCCATCAGCCGGGCGGAGGGTGATAATTCACCCCTCCACTTT. Translated: CAISRAEGDNSPLHF.